This note documents a single T cell receptor (beta chain) sequence. The length of the CDR3 is 16 residues. V trimming: 2 bases; J trimming: 2 bases; junction bases outside the gene matches: 3. CDR1 is WSHSY and CDR2 is SAAADI in the germline V gene. This sample is part of a study of neoadjuvant anti-PD-1 for oral cavity cancer. As for the study in general: Non-progressing patients received a fourth nivolumab dose near day 43, then surgery on days 50-56.

Blood libraries mostly used approximately 450 ng genomic DNA, six replicates each. Measured with immunoSEQ multiplex PCR; TCRdb has only the in-frame clones, and not every one. This sample carries tens of thousands of clones, around 82% of them seen once, and the ten largest clones take approximately 3%. V gene TRBV10-2 combines with J gene TRBJ2-5; 12 bases match TRBD2. The specimen was PBMCs, collected before nivolumab (anti-PD-1) treatment. This TCR derives from a person between 35 and 79 years old with oral cavity squamous cell carcinoma. CDR3 coding DNA: TGCGCCAGCAGTGAGCCCGGGACTAGCGGGCAAGAGACCCAGTACTTC. The encoded protein is CASSEPGTSGQETQYF.